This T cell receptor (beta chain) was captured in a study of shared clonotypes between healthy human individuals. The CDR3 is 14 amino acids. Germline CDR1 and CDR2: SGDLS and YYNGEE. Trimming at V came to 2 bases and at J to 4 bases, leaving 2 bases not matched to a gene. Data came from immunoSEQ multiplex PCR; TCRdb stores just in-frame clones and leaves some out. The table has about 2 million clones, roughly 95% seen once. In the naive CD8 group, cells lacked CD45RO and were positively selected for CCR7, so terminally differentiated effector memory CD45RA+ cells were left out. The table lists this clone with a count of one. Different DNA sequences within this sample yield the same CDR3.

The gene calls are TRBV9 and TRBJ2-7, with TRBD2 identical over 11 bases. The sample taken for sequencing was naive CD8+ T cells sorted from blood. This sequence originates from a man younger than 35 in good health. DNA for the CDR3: TGTGCCAGCAGCGTGGGGACTAGCGGATACGAGCAGTACTTC. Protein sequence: CASSVGTSGYEQYF.